Listed here are 10 T cell receptor beta chains from one sample, sequenced in a study of T cell responses to AZD1222 COVID-19 vaccine. TCRdb keeps only in-frame clones here, not all; method: immunoSEQ multiplex PCR. The sample has fewer than 200,000 clones; 80% to 95% are singletons. The specimen comprised peripheral blood, sampled on day 0 of AZD1222 vaccination. These receptor sequences come from an adult in good health.

The J gene is TRBJ2-7, the V gene TRBV7-3, with 8 bases that match TRBD2. The CDR3 spans 14 residues. Germline V gives CDR1 SGHTA, CDR2 FQGTGA. J gave up 2 bases and V 5 bases, and 5 bases lay outside the gene matches. The CDR3 coding sequence is TGTGCCAGCAGCCCCGGGACTAGTCCCTACGAGCAGTACTTC. Protein: CASSPGTSPYEQYF. The full variable domain, its missing parts supplied by reference TRBV7-3 and TRBJ2-7, is GAGVSQTPSNKVTEKGKYVELRCDPISGHTALYWYRQSLGQGPEFLIYFQGTGAADDSGLPNDRFFAVRPEGSVSTLKIQRTERGDSAVYLCASSPGTSPYEQYFGPGTRLTVT.

The chain combines TRBV4-2 with TRBJ2-1; TRBD2 agrees at 12 bases. The CDR3 sequence is 16 residues long. V was pared by 1 base and J by 8 bases, with 6 bases of the junction left unmatched. CDR1 LGHNA and CDR2 YNFKEQ come from the germline V gene. This chain's CDR3 is CASSQVGLAGMDEQFF. The CDR3 DNA sequence: TGTGCCAGCAGCCAAGTTGGACTAGCGGGGATGGATGAGCAGTTCTTC.

The chain recombines TRBV29-1 with TRBJ2-7, with D possibly TRBD1 on 6 matching bases. V lost 8 bases to trimming and J lost 2 bases, with 19 bases between them. The CDR3 extends over 14 amino acids. Germline V CDR1 and CDR2: SQVTM, ANQGSEA. The CDR3 loop reads CSCTTGKGAYEQYF. The CDR3 bases are TGCAGCTGTACTACAGGGAAAGGGGCCTACGAGCAGTACTTC.

The rearrangement uses TRBV12-3 or TRBV12-4 and TRBJ1-4; no clear D gene. Trimming left V 7 bases short and J 8 bases short, with 14 bases between. The CDR3 runs to 13 residues. The CDR3 DNA reads TGTGCCAGCACCCTATTAGGAGGAGAAAAACTGTTTTTT. Its protein is CASTLLGGEKLFF.

The chain combines TRBV12-3 or TRBV12-4 with TRBJ1-3; D is uncertain. The V end lost 10 bases, the J end lost 0 bases, and 10 bases lay between the germline ends. This CDR3 comprises 13 residues. The CDR3 loop reads CAITRPSGNTIYF. The CDR3 DNA reads as TGTGCCATTACCCGGCCCTCTGGAAACACCATATATTTT.

This chain links TRBV27 with TRBJ1-1; D is uncertain. The ends were cut back, 3 bases at V and 1 base at J, with 12 bases in the middle. The germline gives CDR1 MNHEY, CDR2 SMNVEV (reference sequence). The CDR3 totals 15 residues. The CDR3 DNA is TGTGCCAGCAGTTTGGAGGGCAGAAGGAACACTGAAGCTTTCTTT. Translated: CASSLEGRRNTEAFF.

Here the CDR3 reads CASSEGQGLSTNEKLFF. As DNA, the CDR3 is TGTGCCAGCAGCGAGGGACAGGGCCTCTCAACTAATGAAAAACTGTTTTTT. The V gene is TRBV21-1, the J gene TRBJ1-4; the table calls TRBD1, which could not be checked here. TRBV21-1 counts as a pseudogene. The CDR3 totals 17 residues.

V gene TRBV30 combines with J gene TRBJ2-7, with 7 bases lining up with TRBD1. Germline trimming cut 2 bases from V and 3 bases from J; bases unmatched to any gene: 4. CDR3 size: 13 residues. Germline-derived CDR1 and CDR2 are GTSNPN and SVGIG (reference sequence). CDR3 in amino acids: CAWSKGAGYEQYF. In DNA form, the CDR3 reads TGTGCCTGGAGTAAGGGGGCGGGCTACGAGCAGTACTTC.

The table lists this clone with a few counts. The CDR3 nucleotides read TGTGCCAGCAGTTTGGGGACAGGGCTCTCCTACGAGCAGTACTTC. Translation: CASSLGTGLSYEQYF. The chain carries TRBV27 and TRBJ2-7; TRBD1 aligns across 9 bases. This CDR3 comprises 15 residues. With 3 bases clipped from V and 0 bases from J, the junction kept 3 bases outside the gene matches. Looked up from germline, CDR1 is MNHEY and CDR2 is SMNVEV (reference sequence).

The genes are TRBV11-2 and TRBJ2-1, with TRBD2 matching 9 bases. CDR3 length: 17 amino acids. Germline trimming cut 0 bases from V and 6 bases from J; bases unmatched to any gene: 9. Germline CDR1 SGHAT, CDR2 FQNNGV. The CDR3 DNA sequence: TGTGCCAGCAGCTTAGACCGCCGCGGGGGGGCCGGCAATGAGCAGTTCTTC. This sequence encodes CASSLDRRGGAGNEQFF.